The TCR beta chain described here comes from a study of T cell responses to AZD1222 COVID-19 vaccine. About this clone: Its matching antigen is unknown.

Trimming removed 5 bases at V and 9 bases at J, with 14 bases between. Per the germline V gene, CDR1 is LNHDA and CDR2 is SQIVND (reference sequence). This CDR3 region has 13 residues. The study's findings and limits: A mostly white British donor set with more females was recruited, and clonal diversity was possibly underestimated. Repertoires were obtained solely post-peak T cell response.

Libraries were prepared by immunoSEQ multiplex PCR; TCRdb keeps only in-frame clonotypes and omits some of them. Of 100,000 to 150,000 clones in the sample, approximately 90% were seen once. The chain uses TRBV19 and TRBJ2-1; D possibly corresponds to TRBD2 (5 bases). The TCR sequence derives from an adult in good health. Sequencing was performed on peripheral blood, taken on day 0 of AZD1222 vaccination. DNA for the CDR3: TGTGCCAGTAGTCCCCGTTCCGGACTTGAGCAGTTCTTC. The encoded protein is CASSPRSGLEQFF.